Shown below are 31 T cell receptor beta chains from a single sample sequenced in a study of cytomegalovirus exposure and HLA in healthy donors. 13 Jbeta primers and 60 Vbeta primers were used for the PCR. Method: immunoSEQ multiplex PCR; TCRdb's copy keeps in-frame clones and lacks some. Of some 140,000 clones detected, approximately 80% appear once; the ten largest clones hold more than 10%. The source material was PBMCs. The receptor set was obtained from a man aged 30 to 45 in good health and CMV-seropositive.

This chain links TRBV30 with TRBJ1-2; D gene ambiguous. The CDR3 sequence is 14 residues long. V lost 1 base and J lost 0, with 9 bases in between. Germline values: CDR1 GTSNPN, CDR2 SVGIG (reference sequence). CDR3 in amino acids: CAWSASLTNYGYTF. The DNA of the CDR3 is TGTGCCTGGAGTGCATCACTGACTAACTATGGCTACACCTTC.

This clone was seen a single time. This sequence joins TRBV7-9 and TRBJ2-3; TRBD2 aligns across 11 bases. The CDR3 runs 15 residues. CDR1 is SEHNR and CDR2 is FQNEAQ in the germline V gene (reference sequence). V shed 4 bases, J shed 5 bases, and the junction held 5 bases outside the gene matches. In nucleotides, the CDR3 is TGTGCCAGCAGCTATAGCGGGAGGGCCGAAGATACGCAGTATTTT. This gives the protein CASSYSGRAEDTQYF.

The rearrangement links TRBV28 to TRBJ1-1; 7 bases are shared with TRBD1. The germline V gene encodes CDR1 MDHEN and CDR2 SYDVKM. After removal of 2 bases from V and 0 bases from J, the junction contained 9 bases not matched to a gene. The CDR3 loop spans 17 amino acids. CDR3 sequence: CASSLRGRGYMNTEAFF. The CDR3 DNA reads TGTGCCAGCAGTTTAAGGGGCAGGGGGTACATGAACACTGAAGCTTTCTTT.

The J gene is TRBJ1-1, the V gene TRBV5-6; 7 positions match TRBD1. In germline, CDR1 is SGHDT, CDR2 YYEEEE. V trimming: 2 bases; J trimming: 5 bases; junction bases outside the gene matches: 9. CDR3 length: 15 residues. CDR3: CASSLDRVRGTEAFF. CDR3 nucleotides: TGTGCCAGCAGCTTAGACAGGGTGCGCGGTACTGAAGCTTTCTTT.

This chain uses TRBV5-5 with TRBJ1-4; D gene ambiguous. The CDR3 has 13 residues. V was clipped by 0 bases and J by 14 bases, with 14 bases between them. Germline V gene lookup returns CDR1 SGHKS and CDR2 YYEKEE (reference sequence). The DNA for the CDR3 is TGTGCCAGCAGCTTGGTGTTTTCCCAGTACCTGTTTTTT. Its protein is CASSLVFSQYLFF.

The V and J genes are TRBV18 and TRBJ2-7, with D hard to call. V dropped 3 bases and J dropped 7 bases, with 10 bases sitting between them. The CDR3 sequence is 12 residues long. Germline V lookup: CDR1 KGHSH, CDR2 LQKENI. CDR3 residues: CASSPNRGEQYF. The DNA for the CDR3 is TGTGCCAGCTCACCTAATCGCGGAGAGCAGTACTTC.

This clone is a singleton in its sample. The junction departs from the called germline gene at one end, perhaps through a read error. The chain is built from TRBV19 and TRBJ1-3; 8 nucleotides agree with TRBD1. CDR1 and CDR2 (germline): LNHDA, SQIVND (reference sequence). The CDR3 has 13 amino acids. CDR3 nucleotide sequence: TGTGCCAGTAGTATTCGGGGACAGGCCGTCGCAATCTTT. Encoded protein: CASSIRGQAVAIF.

The chain employs TRBV28 and TRBJ2-6, with 8 bases lining up with TRBD1. Germline V gene sequence: CDR1 MDHEN, CDR2 SYDVKM. J was trimmed by 2 bases and V by 3 bases; bases with no gene match: 0. The CDR3 contains 15 residues. CDR3 nucleotides: TGTGCCAGCAGTTTGACAGGGGCTGGGGCCAACGTCCTGACTTTC. This encodes CASSLTGAGANVLTF. Full variable domain (outside the CDR3, taken from reference TRBV28 and TRBJ2-6): DVKVTQSSRYLVKRTGEKVFLECVQDMDHENMFWYRQDPGLGLRLIYFSYDVKMKEKGDIPEGYSVSREKKERFSLILESASTNQTSMYLCASSLTGAGANVLTFGAGSRLTVL.

The J gene is TRBJ2-1, the V gene TRBV6-5, with 9 bases aligning to TRBD1. CDR1 is MNHEY and CDR2 is SVGAGI in the germline V gene. V lost 6 bases to trimming and J lost 8 bases; unmatched junction nucleotides: 11. The CDR3 extends over 15 amino acids. The CDR3 coding sequence is TGTGCCAGCAGGAGCCCCGGGACAGGGTTCGATGAGCAGTTCTTC. The encoded protein is CASRSPGTGFDEQFF.

The chain is built from TRBV11-3 and TRBJ2-3; 7 nucleotides align to TRBD2. The CDR3 covers 15 residues. Germline trimming cut 5 bases from V and 3 bases from J; bases unmatched to any gene: 8. Germline lookup yields CDR1 SGHNT and CDR2 YENEEA. CDR3 protein: CASSPTGGVTDTQYF. CDR3 DNA: TGTGCCAGCAGCCCGACGGGGGGTGTGACAGATACGCAGTATTTT.

The chain carries TRBV5-1 and TRBJ2-7; the match to TRBD1 covers 7 bases. V dropped 4 bases and J dropped 6; count of bases not matched to a gene: 10. The CDR3 runs to 14 residues. The V gene's germline CDR1 is SGHRS and CDR2 YFSETQ. The CDR3 bases are TGCGCCAGCAGCCCAAGGACAGGCCGGTGCGAGCAGTACTTC. Protein sequence: CASSPRTGRCEQYF.

The chain recombines TRBV6-5 with TRBJ2-5, with D possibly TRBD1 on 5 matching bases. The CDR3 extends over 14 amino acids. Germline V gives CDR1 MNHEY, CDR2 SVGAGI. Trimming took off 2 bases at V and 4 bases at J, with 11 bases between the two ends. The CDR3 region has the DNA TGTGCCAGCAGTTACAACAGGATGCGAGAGACCCAGTACTTC. Its protein product is CASSYNRMRETQYF.

The chain is built from TRBV6-1 and TRBJ1-2, with 8 bases matching TRBD1. Germline V gene data show CDR1 as MNHNS and CDR2 as SASEGT. The CDR3 runs to 14 residues. Trimming cost V 7 bases and J 8 bases; bases outside gene matches: 12. CDR3 in DNA: TGTGCCAGCACCACAGGGGGGTCAGATCGAGGCTACACCTTC. This encodes CASTTGGSDRGYTF.

The J gene is TRBJ2-7, the V gene TRBV27; the match to TRBD2 covers 14 bases. CDR1 and CDR2 (germline): MNHEY, SMNVEV (reference sequence). This CDR3 is built from 17 residues. V shed 4 bases and J 4 bases; nucleotides not matched to a gene: 9. The CDR3 DNA reads as TGTGCCAGCAGTTCCGGGACTAGCGGGAGTGGGGCTTACGAGCAGTACTTC. Amino acids: CASSSGTSGSGAYEQYF.

The chain uses TRBV7-2 and TRBJ2-3; D unclear. V lost 2 bases and J 2 bases, leaving 5 bases between the germline ends. The CDR3 runs 13 residues. The germline CDR1 and CDR2 sequences are SGHTA and FQGNSA. CDR3 sequence (DNA): TGTGCCAGCAGCTTACACACCACAGATACGCAGTATTTT. It translates to CASSLHTTDTQYF.

The chain recombines TRBV27 with TRBJ1-1; D not resolved. Trimming left V 5 bases short and J 6 bases short, with 16 bases between. The germline gives CDR1 MNHEY, CDR2 SMNVEV (reference sequence). The CDR3 sequence is 14 residues long. CDR3 nucleotide sequence: TGTGCCAGCAGTACGAATAGACAATCCGCTGAAGCTTTCTTT. As protein: CASSTNRQSAEAFF.

Note on this clone: Different DNA sequences within this sample yield the same CDR3. The V gene is TRBV27, the J gene TRBJ2-6; tentative D call: TRBD1 (6 bases). Trimming removed 3 bases from V and 1 base from J, with 16 bases in between. CDR3 length: 18 amino acids. Germline assignment: CDR1 MNHEY and CDR2 SMNVEV (reference sequence). Here the CDR3 DNA reads TGTGCCAGCAGTTTCAAGCTCGATAGGGGGTCTGGGGCCAACGTCCTGACTTTC. As protein: CASSFKLDRGSGANVLTF.

The chain uses TRBV27 and TRBJ2-1; 12 bases match TRBD2. Losses at the gene ends were 5 bases for V and 3 bases for J; bases not matched to a gene: 5. The CDR3 consists of 16 residues. CDR1 is MNHEY and CDR2 is SMNVEV in the germline V gene (reference sequence). CDR3 residues: CASSPGTSGFYNEQFF. In DNA, the CDR3 is TGTGCCAGCAGTCCGGGGACTAGCGGGTTCTACAATGAGCAGTTCTTC.

In this sample, this clone turned up a few times. This sequence joins TRBV7-9 and TRBJ1-4; the match to TRBD1 covers 9 bases. The CDR3 is made up of 16 amino acids. Looked up from germline, CDR1 is SEHNR and CDR2 is FQNEAQ (reference sequence). Trimming took 5 bases from V and 3 from J; bases not matched to a gene: 7. The CDR3 sequence: CASSKPGQGPNEKLFF. The CDR3 coding sequence is TGTGCCAGCAGCAAGCCGGGACAGGGCCCTAATGAAAAACTGTTTTTT.

The V call is TRBV6-5, the J call TRBJ1-2; D gene ambiguous. CDR1 MNHEY and CDR2 SVGAGI come from the germline V gene. The germline V and J ends were trimmed by 7 bases and 4 bases, with 16 bases remaining between them. The CDR3 spans 14 residues. The CDR3 loop reads CASKKFRSSYGYTF. CDR3 sequence (DNA): TGTGCCAGCAAGAAGTTTCGTTCGAGCTATGGCTACACCTTC.

This clone is a singleton in its sample. The chain combines TRBV21-1 with TRBJ1-5; TRBD1 is the table's D call and was not checked against the DNA. TRBV21-1 is a pseudogene. The CDR3 extends over 14 amino acids. DNA for the CDR3: TGTGCCAGTGGCAGGGGCGTTAGCAATCAGCCCCAGCATTTT. Residues: CASGRGVSNQPQHF.

The chain uses TRBV6-6 and TRBJ1-2; 11 bases match TRBD1. The V gene end was trimmed by 6 bases and the J gene end by 8 bases; junction bases not matched to a gene: 8. CDR3 length equals 14 residues. The V gene's germline CDR1 is MNHNY and CDR2 SVGAGI (reference sequence). CDR3 DNA: TGTGCCAGCAGGCGGACAGGGGGCAAAGGGGGCTACACCTTC. It codes for CASRRTGGKGGYTF.

This chain connects TRBV7-9 to TRBJ2-7; 8 bases match TRBD1. Germline values: CDR1 SEHNR, CDR2 FQNEAQ (reference sequence). V lost 3 bases and J lost 4; bases outside the gene matches: 11. The CDR3 sequence is 16 residues long. CDR3 sequence: CASSFVRTGNGYEQYF. CDR3 in DNA: TGTGCCAGCAGCTTCGTAAGGACAGGGAACGGGTACGAGCAGTACTTC.

V gene TRBV27 combines with J gene TRBJ2-7, with 9 nucleotides matching TRBD2. This CDR3 comprises 13 residues. Germline assignment: CDR1 MNHEY and CDR2 SMNVEV (reference sequence). V gave up 6 bases and J gave up 4 bases; unmatched junction bases: 4. The CDR3 DNA follows: TGTGCCAGCAGCTACGCGGGGGGGTACGAGCAGTACTTC. Protein: CASSYAGGYEQYF.

J is TRBJ2-1 and V is TRBV5-6, with 7 bases that match TRBD1. The CDR3 has 13 residues. V was clipped by 4 bases and J by 4 bases; unmatched bases: 2. Germline assignment: CDR1 SGHDT and CDR2 YYEEEE. In nucleotides, the CDR3 is TGTGCCAGCAGCGAGACAGGGTACAATGAGCAGTTCTTC. Protein: CASSETGYNEQFF.

The chain is built from TRBV7-9 and TRBJ2-1; TRBD2 agrees at 12 bases. Germline assignment: CDR1 SEHNR and CDR2 FQNEAQ (reference sequence). J lost 4 bases, V lost 2 bases, and 3 bases had no gene match. This CDR3 contains 16 residues. The CDR3 bases are TGTGCCAGCAGCTTATGGGGACTAGCGGGTTACAATGAGCAGTTCTTC. Translation: CASSLWGLAGYNEQFF. Full variable domain (missing parts from reference TRBV7-9 and TRBJ2-1): DTGVSQNPRHKITKRGQNVTFRCDPISEHNRLYWYRQTLGQGPEFLTYFQNEAQLEKSRLLSDRFSAERPKGSFSTLEIQRTEQGDSAMYLCASSLWGLAGYNEQFFGPGTRLTVL.

Worth noting for this clone: An end of the junction does not agree with germline; a read error may underlie this. The rearrangement uses TRBV7-7 and TRBJ2-5, with a possible D match to TRBD2 (6 bases). Germline V gives CDR1 SSHAT, CDR2 FNYEAQ (reference sequence). The CDR3 runs to 14 residues. This chain's CDR3 is CASSSRLDQETQYF. CDR3 nucleotides: TGTGCTAGCAGCTCGAGACTAGACCAAGAGACCCAGTACTTC.

This chain joins TRBV5-1 and TRBJ1-1; 8 bases fit TRBD1. Germline CDR1 is SGHRS and CDR2 is YFSETQ. This CDR3 region has 13 residues. The junction had 5 bases not matched to a gene; V was cut back by 4 bases and J by 6 bases. The CDR3 region is CASSVGQASEAFF. The CDR3 DNA reads TGCGCCAGCAGCGTGGGACAGGCCTCTGAAGCTTTCTTT.

The chain is built from TRBV19 and TRBJ1-3; no clear D. Deletions cut 0 bases from V and 1 base from J, with 4 bases between. Germline V gene data show CDR1 as LNHDA and CDR2 as SQIVND (reference sequence). This CDR3 has 14 amino acids. The CDR3 bases are TGTGCCAGTAGTATAGACAGATCTGGAAACACCATATATTTT. This gives the protein CASSIDRSGNTIYF.

This clone occurred a few times. V gene TRBV2 combines with J gene TRBJ1-4, with D maybe TRBD1 (6 bases). Germline V CDR1 and CDR2: SNHLY, FYNNEI. V was trimmed by 3 bases and J by 8 bases, leaving 10 bases between them. The CDR3 sequence is 13 residues long. The CDR3 coding sequence is TGTGCCAGCAGTGACGAGGGGGGGGAAAAACTGTTTTTT. Translated, it gives CASSDEGGEKLFF. The entire variable domain, with the rest obtained from reference TRBV2 and TRBJ1-4, is as follows: EPEVTQTPSHQVTQMGQEVILRCVPISNHLYFYWYRQILGQKVEFLVSFYNNEISEKSEIFDDQFSVERPDGSNFTLKIRSTKLEDSAMYFCASSDEGGEKLFFGSGTQLSVL.

This chain links TRBV5-1 with TRBJ1-4; 9 bases align to TRBD1. Trimming at V came to 2 bases and at J to 3 bases, leaving 5 bases not matched to a gene. CDR1 is SGHRS and CDR2 is YFSETQ in the germline V gene. The CDR3 has 16 residues. CDR3 sequence: CASSLQGAGANEKLFF. The CDR3 DNA follows: TGCGCCAGCAGCTTACAGGGGGCTGGAGCTAATGAAAAACTGTTTTTT.